These 21 T cell receptor beta chains originate from one sample sequenced in a study of shared clonotypes between healthy human individuals. Here immunoSEQ multiplex PCR was the method, and the copy in TCRdb shows in-frame clones only, minus some. The sample lists a few million clones; about nine tenths were seen once. The source material was naive CD4+ T cells from PBMCs. Subset given: CD45RA+ positively selected. These receptors were collected from a man between 18 and 29 years old in good health. Some clones in this sample may be carry-over from other donors' samples.

This clone was found a few times. This rearrangement joins TRBV7-9 to TRBJ2-7; TRBD1 or TRBD2 may be the D gene (5 bases each). This CDR3 is built from 14 residues. Germline CDR1 reads SEHNR; CDR2 reads FQNEAQ (reference sequence). Trimming took off 5 bases at V and 6 bases at J, with 17 bases between the two ends. This CDR3 is CASSLRDPRGEQYF. The CDR3 DNA is TGTGCCAGCAGCCTCCGGGACCCGAGGGGCGAGCAGTACTTC.

This chain joins TRBV14 and TRBJ2-5; 14 bases are shared with TRBD2. Germline V lookup: CDR1 SGHDN, CDR2 FVKESK. The CDR3 consists of 17 residues. Germline trimming cut 1 base from V and 4 bases from J; bases unmatched to any gene: 5. The CDR3 coding sequence is TGTGCCAGCAGCCAAGCCTCTGGACTAGCGGGAGGAGAGACCCAGTACTTC. It specifies CASSQASGLAGGETQYF.

The V call is TRBV28, the J call TRBJ1-4; tentatively, D is TRBD1 (6 bases). This CDR3 has 16 residues. Trimming cost V 10 bases and J 0 bases, with 18 bases left between them. CDR1 and CDR2 from the germline V gene are MDHEN and SYDVKM. The CDR3 nucleotides read TGTGCCACCACCCACGGGGGGGCACCAACTAATGAAAAACTGTTTTTT. It is translated as CATTHGGAPTNEKLFF.

Worth noting for this clone: The same CDR3 can be traced to other DNA sequences in this sample. The genes are TRBV9 and TRBJ2-7, with TRBD1 identical over 9 bases. The trim removed 3 bases at V and 4 bases at J, leaving 5 bases unmatched. Germline V gives CDR1 SGDLS, CDR2 YYNGEE. The CDR3 has 14 amino acids. CDR3 in amino acids: CASSAPGQGYEQYF. CDR3 in DNA: TGTGCCAGCAGCGCACCGGGACAGGGATACGAGCAGTACTTC.

This clone has a handful of counts. V and J are TRBV10-2 and TRBJ1-4, with 8 bases lining up with TRBD1. The CDR3 has 15 residues. Germline V lookup: CDR1 WSHSY, CDR2 SAAADI. J was trimmed by 11 bases and V by 0 bases; bases with no gene match: 8. CDR3 residues: CASSESSTGGGKLFF. In DNA, the CDR3 is TGCGCCAGCAGTGAGTCGAGTACAGGGGGTGGCAAACTGTTTTTT.

V is TRBV5-1 and J is TRBJ2-7; 8 positions match TRBD1. V shed 4 bases and J 3 bases; nucleotides not matched to a gene: 21. Germline V gene lookup returns CDR1 SGHRS and CDR2 YFSETQ. The CDR3 totals 19 residues. CDR3 coding DNA: TGCGCCAGCAGCAGGGGGCCAGGGGGCGCATCTTTGACCCACTACGAGCAGTACTTC. This encodes CASSRGPGGASLTHYEQYF.

The chain couples TRBV6-5 to TRBJ2-3, with 8 bases identical to TRBD2. Germline-derived CDR1 and CDR2 are MNHEY and SVGAGI. The trim removed 5 bases at V and 6 bases at J, leaving 10 bases unmatched. The CDR3 is 15 residues long. In DNA form, the CDR3 reads TGTGCCAGCAGTCCTCCGGGACTAGGTGGGGATACGCAGTATTTT. Protein product: CASSPPGLGGDTQYF.

This chain joins TRBV9 and TRBJ2-2; a weak D match, TRBD1 (5 bases). The germline V gene has CDR1 SGDLS and CDR2 YYNGEE. CDR3 length: 17 residues. The V end lost 0 bases, the J end lost 0 bases, and 12 bases lay between the germline ends. The DNA of the CDR3 is TGTGCCAGCAGCGTAGATCAGGGCAGGGCGAACACCGGGGAGCTGTTTTTT. This translates into CASSVDQGRANTGELFF.

This chain joins TRBV6-5 and TRBJ2-7, with TRBD2 matching over 8 bases. Per germline, CDR1 MNHEY and CDR2 SVGAGI. The CDR3 has 14 amino acids. The trim removed 6 bases at V and 4 bases at J, leaving 8 bases unmatched. The CDR3 here is CASRRAGERYEQYF. As DNA, the CDR3 is TGTGCCAGCAGAAGAGCGGGAGAAAGGTACGAGCAGTACTTC.

The CDR3 sequence is CASSSTGQGMYEQYF. In nucleotides, the CDR3 is TGTGCCAGCAGTTCCACCGGACAGGGTATGTACGAGCAGTACTTC. The chain combines TRBV28 with TRBJ2-7; 8 nucleotides agree with TRBD1. CDR3 length equals 15 residues. Looked up from germline, CDR1 is MDHEN and CDR2 is SYDVKM. After removal of 4 bases from V and 4 bases from J, the junction contained 9 bases not matched to a gene.

The gene calls are TRBV7-3 and TRBJ1-2; tentative D call: TRBD1 (5 bases). This CDR3 is built from 17 residues. Germline lookup yields CDR1 SGHTA and CDR2 FQGTGA. The germline V and J ends were trimmed by 5 bases and 7 bases, with 26 bases remaining between them. The CDR3 region is CASSPTPRGLDVSGYTF. DNA for the CDR3: TGTGCCAGCAGCCCGACCCCGCGGGGGTTGGATGTTAGTGGCTACACCTTC.

The chain combines TRBV4-1 with TRBJ1-4; D is unclear. Germline CDR1 reads MGHRA; CDR2 reads YSYEKL. The CDR3 sequence is 15 residues long. Trimming removed 1 base at V and 4 bases at J, with 10 bases between. The CDR3 reads CASSQAGENNEKLFF. Here the CDR3 DNA reads TGCGCCAGCAGCCAAGCAGGAGAAAATAATGAAAAACTGTTTTTT.

J is TRBJ2-2 and V is TRBV5-1; D could derive from TRBD1 or TRBD2 (5 bases each). This CDR3 region has 16 residues. Trimming shortened V by 0 bases and J by 4 bases, and 13 bases separated the two germline ends. Germline CDR1 is SGHRS and CDR2 is YFSETQ. CDR3 DNA sequence: TGCGCCAGCAGCTTGGCCGGCAGGGACGGCACCGGGGAGCTGTTTTTT. It codes for CASSLAGRDGTGELFF.

This rearrangement joins TRBV7-9 to TRBJ2-5; tentatively, D is TRBD1 (5 bases). V gave up 1 base and J gave up 5 bases, with 14 bases separating them. CDR1 SEHNR and CDR2 FQNEAQ come from the germline V gene (reference sequence). This CDR3 comprises 15 residues. CDR3 sequence (DNA): TGTGCCAGCAGCTTAGGGCAGGGTAGAAGTGAGACCCAGTACTTC. As protein: CASSLGQGRSETQYF.

The rearrangement uses TRBV27 and TRBJ2-7; D not certain. Between the trimmed V and J ends, which lost 3 bases and 7 bases, there was a span of 7 bases. The germline CDR1 and CDR2 sequences are MNHEY and SMNVEV (reference sequence). The length of the CDR3 is 11 residues. As DNA, the CDR3 is TGTGCCAGCAGTTTTGGCCGTGAGCAGTACTTC. Translated: CASSFGREQYF.

This clone was picked up one time. The chain couples TRBV19 to TRBJ2-3, with 11 bases aligning to TRBD1. This CDR3 comprises 15 residues. After removal of 6 bases from V and 6 bases from J, the junction contained 8 bases not matched to a gene. The germline V gene has CDR1 LNHDA and CDR2 SQIVND (reference sequence). This CDR3 reads CASRTGQGAGDTQYF. The DNA of the CDR3 is TGTGCCAGTAGGACCGGACAGGGGGCGGGGGATACGCAGTATTTT.

The chain joins TRBV6-6 to TRBJ1-1, with D uncertain. This CDR3 has 13 amino acids. Germline CDR1 MNHNY, CDR2 SVGAGI (reference sequence). The germline V and J ends were trimmed by 4 bases and 3 bases, with 9 bases remaining between them. In DNA form, the CDR3 reads TGTGCCAGCAGTTTCCGGGCTGACACTGAAGCTTTCTTT. This codes for CASSFRADTEAFF.

As for this clone: This CDR3 is also generated by other DNA sequences in the sample. The J gene is TRBJ1-4, the V gene TRBV19; D possibly corresponds to TRBD1 (5 bases). CDR1 is LNHDA and CDR2 is SQIVND in the germline V gene (reference sequence). With 5 bases removed from V and 7 bases from J, the gap between germline ends came to 11 bases. This CDR3 has 13 residues. The CDR3 nucleotides read TGTGCCAGTAGTCCCCGCGGGGGTGAAAAACTGTTTTTT. Translation: CASSPRGGEKLFF.

In nucleotides, the CDR3 is TGTGCCAGCAGGGACGCGCCCAGCTCCTACAATGAGCAGTTCTTC. As protein: CASRDAPSSYNEQFF. The gene calls are TRBV28 and TRBJ2-1; D is undetermined. Germline V CDR1 and CDR2: MDHEN, SYDVKM. CDR3 size: 15 residues. The ends were cut back, 6 bases at V and 0 bases at J, with 12 bases in the middle. The whole variable domain, filled in from reference TRBV28 and TRBJ2-1, reads DVKVTQSSRYLVKRTGEKVFLECVQDMDHENMFWYRQDPGLGLRLIYFSYDVKMKEKGDIPEGYSVSREKKERFSLILESASTNQTSMYLCASRDAPSSYNEQFFGPGTRLTVL.

J is TRBJ2-7 and V is TRBV5-4, with 10 bases identical to TRBD2. The CDR3 is 15 amino acids. The germline V gene encodes CDR1 SGHNT and CDR2 YYREEE (reference sequence). V shed 1 base, J shed 0 bases, and the junction held 1 base outside the gene matches. The CDR3 bases are TGTGCCAGCAGCTTGCCTAGCGGGAGCTCCTACGAGCAGTACTTC. This codes for CASSLPSGSSYEQYF.

The chain has TRBV5-1 and TRBJ1-3; tentatively, D is TRBD1 (5 bases). V lost 1 base, J lost 8 bases, and 10 bases lay in between. From germline, CDR1 is SGHRS and CDR2 YFSETQ. CDR3 length: 13 residues. The CDR3 coding sequence is TGCGCCAGCAGCTTGCAGGGCCGGGACACCATATATTTT. Protein sequence: CASSLQGRDTIYF.